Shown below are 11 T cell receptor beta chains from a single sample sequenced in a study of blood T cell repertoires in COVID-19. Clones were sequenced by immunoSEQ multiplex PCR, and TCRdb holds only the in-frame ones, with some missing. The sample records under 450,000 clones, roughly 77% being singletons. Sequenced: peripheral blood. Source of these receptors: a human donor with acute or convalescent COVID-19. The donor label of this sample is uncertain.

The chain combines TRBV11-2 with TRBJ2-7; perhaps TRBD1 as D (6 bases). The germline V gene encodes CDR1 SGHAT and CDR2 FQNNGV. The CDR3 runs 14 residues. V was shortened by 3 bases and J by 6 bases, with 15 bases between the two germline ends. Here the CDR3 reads CASSFSRGGSEQYF. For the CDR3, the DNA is TGTGCCAGCAGCTTCTCGAGAGGGGGATCCGAGCAGTACTTC.

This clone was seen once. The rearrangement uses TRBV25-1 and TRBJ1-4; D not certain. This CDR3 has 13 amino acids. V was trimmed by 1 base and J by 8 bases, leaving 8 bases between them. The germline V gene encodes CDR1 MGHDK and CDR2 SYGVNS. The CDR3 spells CASSEFGREKLFF. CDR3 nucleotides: TGTGCCAGCAGTGAATTCGGGAGAGAAAAACTGTTTTTT.

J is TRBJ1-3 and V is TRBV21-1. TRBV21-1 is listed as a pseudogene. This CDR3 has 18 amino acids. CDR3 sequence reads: CASSKARRYRLIGNTIYF. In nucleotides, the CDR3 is TGTGCCAGCAGCAAAGCTAGGAGGTATCGTTTGATTGGAAACACCATATATTTT.

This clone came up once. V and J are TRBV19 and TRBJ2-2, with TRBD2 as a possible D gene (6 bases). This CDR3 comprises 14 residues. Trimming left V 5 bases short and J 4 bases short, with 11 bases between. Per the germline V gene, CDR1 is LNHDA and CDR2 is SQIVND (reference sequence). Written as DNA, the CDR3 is TGTGCCAGTAGTCTACAGGAGGGCACCGGGGAGCTGTTTTTT. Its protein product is CASSLQEGTGELFF. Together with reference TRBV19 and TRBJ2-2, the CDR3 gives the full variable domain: DGGITQSPKYLFRKEGQNVTLSCEQNLNHDAMYWYRQDPGQGLRLIYYSQIVNDFQKGDIAEGYSVSREKKESFPLTVTSAQKNPTAFYLCASSLQEGTGELFFGEGSRLTVL.

CDR3 residues: CASSQKTGAAYGYTF. In DNA, the CDR3 is TGTGCCAGCAGCCAGAAGACAGGGGCCGCCTATGGCTACACCTTC. This chain joins TRBV3-1 (or the pseudogene TRBV3-2) and TRBJ1-2; 8 bases fit TRBD1. V lost 3 bases to trimming and J lost 4 bases; unmatched junction nucleotides: 7. Germline V gene sequence: CDR1 LGHDT, CDR2 YNNKEL (reference sequence). The CDR3 loop spans 15 amino acids.

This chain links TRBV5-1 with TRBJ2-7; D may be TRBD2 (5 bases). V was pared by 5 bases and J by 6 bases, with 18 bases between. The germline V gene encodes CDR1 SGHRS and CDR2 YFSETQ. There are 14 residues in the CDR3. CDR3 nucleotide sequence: TGCGCCAGCAGAACCACCGGAGGCGTACGCGAGCAGTACTTC. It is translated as CASRTTGGVREQYF.

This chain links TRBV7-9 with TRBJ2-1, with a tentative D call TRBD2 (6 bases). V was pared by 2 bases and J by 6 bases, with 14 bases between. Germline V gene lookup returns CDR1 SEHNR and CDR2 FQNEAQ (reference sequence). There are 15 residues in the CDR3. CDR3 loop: CASSLSTGGTNEQFF. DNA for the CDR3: TGTGCCAGCAGCTTAAGTACCGGGGGTACCAATGAGCAGTTCTTC.

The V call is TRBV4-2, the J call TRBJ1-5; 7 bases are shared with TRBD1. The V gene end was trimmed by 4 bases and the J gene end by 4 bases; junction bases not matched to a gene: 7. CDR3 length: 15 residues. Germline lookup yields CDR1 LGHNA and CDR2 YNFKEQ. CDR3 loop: CASSLNRDSNQPQHF. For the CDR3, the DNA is TGTGCCAGCAGCCTGAACCGGGACAGTAATCAGCCCCAGCATTTT.

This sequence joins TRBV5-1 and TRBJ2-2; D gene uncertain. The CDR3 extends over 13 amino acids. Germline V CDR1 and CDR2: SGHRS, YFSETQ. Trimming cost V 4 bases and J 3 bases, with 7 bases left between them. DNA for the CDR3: TGCGCCAGCAGCATGTTAGACACCGGGGAGCTGTTTTTT. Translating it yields CASSMLDTGELFF. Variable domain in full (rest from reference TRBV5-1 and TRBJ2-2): KAGVTQTPRYLIKTRGQQVTLSCSPISGHRSVSWYQQTPGQGLQFLFEYFSETQRNKGNFPGRFSGRQFSNSRSEMNVSTLELGDSALYLCASSMLDTGELFFGEGSRLTVL.

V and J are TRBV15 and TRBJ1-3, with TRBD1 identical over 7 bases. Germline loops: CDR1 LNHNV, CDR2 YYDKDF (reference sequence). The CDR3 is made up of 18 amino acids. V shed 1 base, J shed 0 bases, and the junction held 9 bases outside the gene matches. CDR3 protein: CATSRATRDRISGNTIYF. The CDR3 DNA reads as TGTGCCACCAGCAGAGCCACCCGGGACAGAATCTCTGGAAACACCATATATTTT.

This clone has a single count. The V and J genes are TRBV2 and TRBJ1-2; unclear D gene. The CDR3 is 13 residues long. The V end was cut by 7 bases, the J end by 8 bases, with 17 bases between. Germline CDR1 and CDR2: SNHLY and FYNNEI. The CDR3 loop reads CASTVADAAGYTF. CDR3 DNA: TGTGCCAGCACCGTAGCAGACGCGGCCGGCTACACCTTC.